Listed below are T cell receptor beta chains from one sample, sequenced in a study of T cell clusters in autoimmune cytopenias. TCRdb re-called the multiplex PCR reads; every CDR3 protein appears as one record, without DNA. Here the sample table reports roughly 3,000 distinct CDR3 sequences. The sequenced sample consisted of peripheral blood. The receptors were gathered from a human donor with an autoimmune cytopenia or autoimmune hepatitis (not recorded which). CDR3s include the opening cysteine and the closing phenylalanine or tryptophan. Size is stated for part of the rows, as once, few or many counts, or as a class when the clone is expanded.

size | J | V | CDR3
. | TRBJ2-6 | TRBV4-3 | CASSQGGFGANVLTF
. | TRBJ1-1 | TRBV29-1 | CSVASGNTEAFF
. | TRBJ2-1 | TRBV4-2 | CASSQDGLGSYNEQFF
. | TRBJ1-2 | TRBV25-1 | CASSAKGDGYTF
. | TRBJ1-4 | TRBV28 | CASSFRGLSGKLFF
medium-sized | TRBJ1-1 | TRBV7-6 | CASSLVSAEAFF
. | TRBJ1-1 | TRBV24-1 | CATSGIRTEAFF
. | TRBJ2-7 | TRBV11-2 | CASSYRQATYSYEQYF
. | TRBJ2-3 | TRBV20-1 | CSARAGAADTQYF
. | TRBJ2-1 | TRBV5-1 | CASSLRGQGVDEQFF
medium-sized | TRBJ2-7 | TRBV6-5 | CASRDEGAVYEQYF
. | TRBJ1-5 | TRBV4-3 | CASSLTGGSNQPQHF
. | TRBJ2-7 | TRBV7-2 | CASSLGGTSYEQYF
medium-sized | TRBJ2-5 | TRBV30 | CAWGGERETETQYF
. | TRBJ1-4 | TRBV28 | CASSPMGGGIQLFF
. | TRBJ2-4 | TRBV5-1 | CASSLAGLAGNLAKNIQYF
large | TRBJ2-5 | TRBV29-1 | CSVGLAGETQYF
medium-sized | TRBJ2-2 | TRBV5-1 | CASRRAENTGELFF
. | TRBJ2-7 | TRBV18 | CASSPQSALSSYEQYF
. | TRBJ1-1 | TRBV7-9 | CASSSTNAGDREAFF
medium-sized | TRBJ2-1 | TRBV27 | CASSPLAGAAVGQFF
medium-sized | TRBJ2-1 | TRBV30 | CAWSGDYHYNNEQFF
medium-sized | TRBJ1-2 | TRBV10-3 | CAIRETRGRHYGYTF
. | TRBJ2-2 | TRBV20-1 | CSARRDTGELFF
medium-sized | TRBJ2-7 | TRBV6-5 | CASSYQGPFLYEQYF
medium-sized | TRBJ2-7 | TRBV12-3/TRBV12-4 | CASSLLREVWDRVYEQYF
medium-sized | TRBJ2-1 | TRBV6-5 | CASTLALAGRNEQFF
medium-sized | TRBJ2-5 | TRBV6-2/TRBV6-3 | CASSSPASGRETQYF
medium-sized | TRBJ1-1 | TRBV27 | CASSLSPFGLQGKAFF
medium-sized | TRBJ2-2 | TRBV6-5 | CASSLGLGTGELFF
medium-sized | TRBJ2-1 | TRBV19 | CASTSRTRGNEQFF
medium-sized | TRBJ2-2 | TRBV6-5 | CASPGKGQGELFF
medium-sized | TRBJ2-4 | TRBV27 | CASSPRTLSSAKNIQYF
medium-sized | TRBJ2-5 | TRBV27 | CASSRQGGAETQYF
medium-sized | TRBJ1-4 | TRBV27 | CASSFLTGAGEKLFF
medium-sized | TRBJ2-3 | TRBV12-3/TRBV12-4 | CASSPLAGGSDAQYF
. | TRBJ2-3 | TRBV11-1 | CASSLLGLAGETQYF
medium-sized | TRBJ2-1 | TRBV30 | CAWSVLAEPNEQFF
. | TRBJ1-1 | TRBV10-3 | CAISESMAGGSNTEAFF
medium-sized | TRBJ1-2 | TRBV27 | CASSFFGGAGYGYTF
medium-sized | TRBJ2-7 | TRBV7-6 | CASSLGVGYEQYF
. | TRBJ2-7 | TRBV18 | CASSPPTGVLAYEQYF
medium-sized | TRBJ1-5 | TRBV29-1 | CSVAGSNQPQHF
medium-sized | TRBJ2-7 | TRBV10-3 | CAPGQGSSYEQYF
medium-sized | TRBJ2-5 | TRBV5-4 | CASSPQETQYF